This is a list of T cell receptor beta chains from one sample in a study of T-cell reconstitution after alpha-beta-depleted transplantation in children. TCRdb used MiXCR to reprocess the PCR reads, holding one entry per CDR3 protein. Seen here are just over 950,000 distinct CDR3 sequences, roughly 29% observed once, and the top ten hold about 28%. The sample in question was PBMCs, mostly from graft donor cells, obtained 360 days after TCRalphabeta/CD19-depleted stem cell transplant. These receptors were obtained from a boy under two years old who had a stem cell transplant for SCID, so the T cells may come from the graft donor. Each CDR3 is given with its conserved first and last residue. Each record gives: J gene, D gene, clone size, V gene, CDR3 protein, CDR3 DNA. The D gene is left open where the match is weak. Size values are once, few and many counts, or a class for expanded clones, and some rows have none.

TRBJ1-1,-,-,TRBV6-2/TRBV6-3,CASRFQGILRVDTEAFF,TGTGCCAGCAGATTCCAGGGGATCCTTCGGGTAGACACTGAAGCTTTCTTT
TRBJ1-5,-,few,TRBV20-1,CSASGLSGNQPQHF,TGCAGTGCTAGTGGGTTGAGCGGGAATCAGCCCCAGCATTTT
TRBJ1-1,-,-,TRBV7-2,CASSLEGRATEAFF,TGTGCCAGCAGCTTAGAGGGGAGGGCCACTGAAGCTTTCTTT
TRBJ2-5,-,few,TRBV7-3,CASSLQAGYQETQYF,TGTGCCAGCAGCCTCCAGGCAGGGTACCAAGAGACCCAGTACTTC
TRBJ1-1,-,few,TRBV20-1,CSAALDSLNTEAFF,TGCAGTGCCGCCCTGGACAGCCTGAACACTGAAGCTTTCTTT
TRBJ2-7,-,once,TRBV5-1,CASSPGTIHYEQYF,TGCGCCAGCAGCCCTGGGACAATCCACTACGAGCAGTACTTC
TRBJ2-7,TRBD2,few,TRBV18,CASSGTSGASYEQYF,TGTGCCAGCTCAGGGACTAGCGGGGCGTCCTACGAGCAGTACTTC
TRBJ1-2,TRBD1,-,TRBV12-3/TRBV12-4,CASSSNRGDGYTF,TGTGCCAGCAGCTCGAACAGGGGAGACGGCTACACCTTC
TRBJ2-7,-,-,TRBV12-5,CASGLVLREGGIYEQYF,TGTGCTAGTGGTTTGGTACTGAGAGAGGGTGGAATCTACGAGCAGTACTTC
TRBJ1-3,-,-,TRBV6-1,CASGARGGSGNTIYF,TGTGCCAGCGGGGCACGGGGTGGCTCTGGAAACACCATATATTTT
TRBJ2-3,TRBD1,-,TRBV28,CASSMDRELSDTQYF,TGTGCCAGCAGTATGGACAGGGAACTCTCAGATACGCAGTATTTT
TRBJ2-2,TRBD1,few,TRBV5-1,CASSLTGDPSNTGELFF,TGCGCCAGCAGCTTGACAGGGGACCCCTCGAACACCGGGGAGCTGTTTTTT
TRBJ2-2,-,-,TRBV4-1,CASSQDRSRSHLNTGELFF,TGCGCCAGCAGCCAAGATAGGAGCAGGTCCCACTTAAACACCGGGGAGCTGTTTTTT
TRBJ2-1,TRBD1,-,TRBV9,CASSVAGQGLVKQFF,TGTGCCAGCAGCGTAGCCGGACAGGGTTTAGTTAAGCAGTTCTTC
TRBJ2-5,-,-,TRBV5-1,CASSLAGPAEETQYF,TGCGCCAGCAGCTTGGCAGGGCCCGCTGAGGAGACCCAGTACTTC
TRBJ2-1,TRBD1,-,TRBV5-1,CASSLFPGQGLNEQFF,TGCGCCAGCAGCTTGTTCCCGGGACAGGGACTCAATGAGCAGTTCTTC
TRBJ1-1,-,few,TRBV6-1,CASRRLNREVTEAFF,TGTGCCAGCAGAAGACTTAACAGGGAGGTCACTGAAGCTTTCTTT
TRBJ2-7,TRBD1,-,TRBV5-1,CASSRTGGFFYEQYF,TGCGCCAGCAGCCGGACAGGGGGATTTTTCTACGAGCAGTACTTC
TRBJ2-5,TRBD2,few,TRBV7-9,CASSVSGGARETQYF,TGTGCCAGCAGCGTTAGCGGGGGGGCAAGAGAGACCCAGTACTTC
TRBJ2-5,TRBD1,-,TRBV2,CARGTVQETQYF,TGTGCCAGAGGGACAGTCCAAGAGACCCAGTACTTC
TRBJ1-1,-,-,TRBV12-3/TRBV12-4,CASRTMNTEAFF,TGTGCCAGCAGGACCATGAACACTGAAGCTTTCTTT
TRBJ1-4,-,-,TRBV7-2,CASSFGVSNEKLFF,TGTGCCAGCAGCTTCGGGGTCTCTAATGAAAAACTGTTTTTT